One T cell receptor beta chain is described in this entry. What it recognizes is unknown. This sample is drawn from a study of high-grade serous ovarian cancer treatment subgroups. Study in general: Mean per sample: approximately 13,000 reads, some 8,100 unique TCR beta rearrangements. The study's findings and limits: Different patients shared almost no repertoire; same-patient tumors shared about 0.1 to 0.8. The analyses considered CDR3 and ignored CDR1 and CDR2.

The CDR3 spans 13 residues. Trimming cost V 0 bases and J 10 bases; bases outside gene matches: 3. Germline V gene data show CDR1 as MNHEY and CDR2 as SVGAGI. Libraries were prepared by immunoSEQ multiplex PCR; TCRdb keeps only in-frame clonotypes and omits some of them. The sample lists some 28,000 clones, about 86% occurring once. Tumor samples were obtained before definitive surgery or chemotherapy. The gene calls are TRBV6-5 and TRBJ2-1; TRBD1 matches 7 bases. This TCR came from a human donor with high-grade serous ovarian cancer. Sequencing was performed on tumor tissue. CDR3 in amino acids: CASSYSEGGEQFF. In nucleotides, the CDR3 is TGTGCCAGCAGTTACTCTGAAGGGGGCGAGCAGTTCTTC.